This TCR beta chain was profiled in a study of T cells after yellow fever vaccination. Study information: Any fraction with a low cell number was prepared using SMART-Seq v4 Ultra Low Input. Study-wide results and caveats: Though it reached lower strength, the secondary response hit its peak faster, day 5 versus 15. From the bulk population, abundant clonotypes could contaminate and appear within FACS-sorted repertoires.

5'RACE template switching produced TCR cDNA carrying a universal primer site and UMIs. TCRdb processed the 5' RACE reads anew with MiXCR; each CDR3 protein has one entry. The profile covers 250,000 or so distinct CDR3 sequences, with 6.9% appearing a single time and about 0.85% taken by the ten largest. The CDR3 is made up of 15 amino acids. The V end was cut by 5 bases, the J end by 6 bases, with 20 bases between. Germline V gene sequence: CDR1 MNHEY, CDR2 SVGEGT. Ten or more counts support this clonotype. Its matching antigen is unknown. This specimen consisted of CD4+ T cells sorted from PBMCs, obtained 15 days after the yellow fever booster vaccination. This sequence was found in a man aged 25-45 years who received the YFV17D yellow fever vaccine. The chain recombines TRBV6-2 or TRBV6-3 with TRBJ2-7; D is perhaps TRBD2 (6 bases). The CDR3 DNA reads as TGTGCCAGCAGTAGCTGGAGGGACCAACCCCCCGAGCAGTACTTC. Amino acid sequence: CASSSWRDQPPEQYF.